The subject of this entry is one T cell receptor (beta chain). The target of this receptor is not known. Per-base qualities were not stored, and no clone one base away is much larger. The trial excluded patients who had a history of autoimmune disease or were on systemic immunosuppression. Peripheral blood for TCR sequencing was collected from all dose cohorts at baseline, on cycle 4 day 1, and on cycle 7 day 1. Samples came from an open-label, multicenter, first-in-human phase I dose-escalation trial of ivuxolimab. Adults with locally advanced or metastatic melanoma, renal cell carcinoma, hepatocellular carcinoma or head and neck squamous cell carcinoma were enrolled in the trial. Before TCR sequencing, CD4+ T cells and CD8+ T cells from peripheral blood were sorted into separate populations. This specimen belongs to a study of OX40 agonist ivuxolimab in advanced cancers. With respect to the entire study: Ivuxolimab was a fully human IgG2 agonistic monoclonal antibody targeting the costimulatory receptor OX40 (CD134). Peripheral TCRbeta sequencing was intended to test whether TCR sequence diversity was altered and clonal T-cell expansion was caused by ivuxolimab. Intravenous ivuxolimab was administered to patients every 2 weeks at six dose levels: 0.01, 0.1, 0.3, 1.5, 3 and 10 mg/kg. The monotherapy dose-escalation portion (N ≈ 52 patients) of the phase I ivuxolimab trial is reported in the paper. Partial responses occurred in three dose-escalation patients: two with cutaneous melanoma and one with hepatocellular carcinoma. Of the roughly 51 patients in dose escalation, about 20 had hepatocellular carcinoma, around 15 had melanoma, 9 had renal cell carcinoma and 9 had head and neck cancer. Prior anti-PD-1, anti-PD-L1 or anti-CTLA-4 therapy was permitted, and 30% to 45% of dose-escalation patients had received checkpoint inhibitors. In the dose-escalation cohort, 82.7% of patients were male, and the mean age was approximately 60 years with a range of 23 to 79.

Genomic DNA was isolated from the sorted cells so that the TCRbeta CDR3 region could be sequenced. The immunoSEQ Assay was used for sequencing of TCRbeta CDR3 regions. TCRdb retrieved this table from immuneACCESS and kept in-frame rearrangements only. Not all clones are present; in checked studies, unresolved V genes account for under half, and no reason is known for the remainder. This sample is represented by 90,000 to 100,000 clones; about 88% of them were singletons. The ten top clones hold around 0.82% of the sample. Overall study outcomes, separate from this receptor: After ivuxolimab, CD8+ T cells had more expanded clones than CD4+ T cells on average. In the 0.1-3.0 mg/kg groups, partial responders were among the patients with the lowest normalized peripheral clonal expansion, particularly in CD8+ T cells. The antigen specificity of the peripheral T cells that underwent clonal expansion was not determined. Low levels of normalized T-cell clonal expansion were also seen in some nonresponding patients. At doses of 0.1 to 3.0 mg/kg, clonal expansion of both CD4+ and CD8+ blood T cells was observed from baseline to week 6.

The material was CD4+ or CD8+ T cells sorted from blood, obtained in a trial of the OX40 agonist ivuxolimab. The receptor was derived from an adult with an advanced solid tumor such as melanoma, head and neck, liver or kidney cancer.

The nucleotide sequence reads TGTGCCAGCAGCACCCCCCAAGGGGCTGAGCAGTTCTTC. The translation is CASSTPQGAEQFF. The chain was built from TRBV9 and TRBJ2-1, and the D gene may be TRBD1, 5 bases matching. The CDR3 has 13 amino acids, counting the end cysteine and phenylalanine. Only the CDR3 part of the read is kept: 39 bases, read in frame from the first base. The junction carries 14 bases between V and J, which are trimmed by 4 bases and 9 bases respectively. As encoded in the germline V gene, CDR1 is SGDLS while CDR2 is YYNGEE.